Each of the 26 T cell receptor beta chains below was sequenced from the same sample in a study of blood T cell repertoires in COVID-19. Repertoires were generated with immunoSEQ multiplex PCR, while TCRdb's copy carries only in-frame clones and drops some. The sample has approximately 330,000 clones; roughly 90% are singletons. The specimen was PBMCs or T cells enriched from blood (not recorded which). The source is a woman in her 30s who had recovered from COVID-19.

The rearrangement uses TRBV3-1 (or the pseudogene TRBV3-2) and TRBJ1-2, with D uncertain. In germline, CDR1 is LGHDT, CDR2 YNNKEL (reference sequence). Trimming took 0 bases from V and 0 from J, leaving 20 bases between them. This CDR3 region has 19 residues. CDR3 loop: CASSQDYQSTGRANYGYTF. The DNA of the CDR3 is TGTGCCAGCAGCCAAGATTACCAGAGTACTGGGAGAGCTAACTATGGCTACACCTTC.

The chain uses TRBV4-3 and TRBJ1-2; no firm D call. Germline-derived CDR1 and CDR2 are LGHNA and YSLEER. The CDR3 covers 14 residues. V lost 4 bases to trimming and J lost 2 bases, with 11 bases between them. CDR3 sequence (DNA): TGCGCCAGCAGCCGAGCAGACGGGAACTATGGCTACACCTTC. Its translation: CASSRADGNYGYTF.

The V gene is TRBV28, the J gene TRBJ1-3, with D unclear. V dropped 3 bases and J dropped 2 bases, with 11 bases sitting between them. The CDR3 runs to 15 residues. CDR1 and CDR2 from the germline V gene are MDHEN and SYDVKM. The CDR3 loop is CASSFQQGAGNTIYF. DNA of the CDR3: TGTGCCAGCAGTTTTCAACAAGGAGCTGGAAACACCATATATTTT.

The chain couples TRBV27 to TRBJ2-7, with TRBD1 identical over 8 bases. Germline values: CDR1 MNHEY, CDR2 SMNVEV (reference sequence). The CDR3 totals 16 residues. The V and J ends lost 2 bases and 5 bases, in that order; junction bases with no gene match: 11. The CDR3 DNA follows: TGTGCCAGCAGTTTAGGGACAGGCGCACCCAGGGACGAGCAGTACTTC. This sequence encodes CASSLGTGAPRDEQYF.

The count of this clone is one. The chain uses TRBV5-1 and TRBJ2-1; a weak D match, TRBD2 (6 bases). CDR3 size: 16 residues. CDR1 and CDR2 (germline): SGHRS, YFSETQ. Trimming removed 6 bases from V and 4 bases from J, with 20 bases in between. The CDR3 nucleotides read TGCGCCAGCACAACCCTCAGGGACTTTCCTTACAATGAGCAGTTCTTC. Translating it yields CASTTLRDFPYNEQFF.

The chain joins TRBV29-1 to TRBJ1-1; possible D gene TRBD1, 5 bases. Trimming took off 1 base at V and 5 bases at J, with 8 bases between the two ends. Per the germline V gene, CDR1 is SQVTM and CDR2 is ANQGSEA. The CDR3 covers 12 residues. CDR3 residues: CSVEGGGTEAFF. CDR3 in DNA: TGCAGCGTTGAAGGGGGCGGAACTGAAGCTTTCTTT.

The genes are TRBV6-5 and TRBJ2-7, with 9 nucleotides matching TRBD1. Germline lookup yields CDR1 MNHEY and CDR2 SVGAGI. Germline trimming cut 6 bases from V and 5 bases from J; bases unmatched to any gene: 8. CDR3 size: 14 residues. The CDR3 spells CASSKDRGIHEQYF. The CDR3 DNA follows: TGTGCCAGCAGCAAGGACAGGGGAATCCACGAGCAGTACTTC.

V usage is TRBV3-1 (or the pseudogene TRBV3-2) and J usage is TRBJ1-6, with D hard to call. The CDR3 totals 15 residues. Trimming removed 5 bases from V and 0 bases from J, with 8 bases in between. The germline V gene encodes CDR1 LGHDT and CDR2 YNNKEL (reference sequence). In nucleotides, the CDR3 is TGTGCCAGCAGCGAGGCGGGCTCCTATAATTCACCCCTCCACTTT. Translation: CASSEAGSYNSPLHF.

The chain links TRBV29-1 to TRBJ2-5, with 12 bases fitting TRBD2. The CDR3 contains 15 residues. The germline V gene encodes CDR1 SQVTM and CDR2 ANQGSEA. With V trimmed by 5 bases and J by 3 bases, 7 bases remained unmatched. CDR3 sequence (DNA): TGCAGCGTTTCCAGACTAGCGGGGGATGAAGAGACCCAGTACTTC. This sequence encodes CSVSRLAGDEETQYF.

The V call is TRBV5-1, the J call TRBJ2-3; TRBD2 agrees at 9 bases. The CDR3 extends over 17 amino acids. Germline-derived CDR1 and CDR2 are SGHRS and YFSETQ. V shed 2 bases, J shed 2 bases, and the junction held 9 bases outside the gene matches. The CDR3 loop is CASSFYIAGESTDTQYF. The DNA of the CDR3 is TGCGCCAGCAGCTTCTATATAGCGGGAGAGTCCACAGATACGCAGTATTTT.

The gene calls are TRBV14 and TRBJ2-1, with D unresolved. The CDR3 extends over 16 amino acids. V was pared by 1 base and J by 4 bases, with 14 bases between. Per germline, CDR1 SGHDN and CDR2 FVKESK. The CDR3 DNA is TGTGCCAGCAGCCAAGGTGGAGTTAGGTTTTACAATGAGCAGTTCTTC. Residues: CASSQGGVRFYNEQFF.

The gene calls are TRBV7-9 and TRBJ2-1; D is possibly TRBD2 (5 bases). CDR1 and CDR2 from the germline V gene are SEHNR and FQNEAQ (reference sequence). The CDR3 contains 17 residues. V gave up 9 bases and J gave up 9 bases, with 30 bases separating them. In DNA form, the CDR3 reads TGTGCCAGTAGACCCAGAACTCGGGGAGAGGTAGAAATTGAGCAGTTCTTC. Translation: CASRPRTRGEVEIEQFF. The entire variable domain, with the rest obtained from reference TRBV7-9 and TRBJ2-1, is as follows: DTGVSQNPRHKITKRGQNVTFRCDPISEHNRLYWYRQTLGQGPEFLTYFQNEAQLEKSRLLSDRFSAERPKGSFSTLEIQRTEQGDSAMYLCASRPRTRGEVEIEQFFGPGTRLTVL.

The CDR3 reads CASSEGVRGYEQYF. The DNA for the CDR3 is TGTGCCAGCAGCGAAGGGGTAAGGGGCTACGAGCAGTACTTC. J is TRBJ2-7 and V is TRBV7-6, with D maybe TRBD1 (5 bases). This CDR3 has 14 amino acids. Germline values: CDR1 SGHVS, CDR2 FNYEAQ. V dropped 5 bases and J dropped 3 bases, with 14 bases sitting between them.

This clone was observed a few times. The chain has TRBV30 and TRBJ2-7; tentative D call: TRBD2 (6 bases). V was shortened by 8 bases and J by 0 bases, with 14 bases between the two germline ends. The CDR3 has 13 amino acids. Germline loops: CDR1 GTSNPN, CDR2 SVGIG (reference sequence). CDR3 nucleotide sequence: TGTGCCGGGGACTTCAAAAACTCCTACGAGCAGTACTTC. Its translation is CAGDFKNSYEQYF.

This clone was detected once. The chain employs TRBV6-5 and TRBJ1-5; 10 nucleotides line up with TRBD1. In germline, CDR1 is MNHEY, CDR2 SVGAGI. The CDR3 spans 13 residues. After removal of 9 bases from V and 5 bases from J, the junction contained 4 bases not matched to a gene. CDR3 sequence (DNA): TGTGCCAGTACCGGGACAGGGGATCAGCCCCAGCATTTT. Its translation is CASTGTGDQPQHF.

CDR3 in DNA: TGTGCCAGCAGTCGCGACAGGGTTAATGAGCAGTTCTTC. Translated: CASSRDRVNEQFF. This chain links TRBV6-5 with TRBJ2-1; 7 positions match TRBD1. The junction had 5 bases not matched to a gene; V was cut back by 5 bases and J by 7 bases. Per germline, CDR1 MNHEY and CDR2 SVGAGI. CDR3 size: 13 residues.

This clone has only one observation. This sequence joins TRBV5-1 and TRBJ2-7; 8 nucleotides line up with TRBD1. V lost 4 bases, J lost 5 bases, and 8 bases stayed unmatched. The CDR3 covers 14 residues. Germline V gene data show CDR1 as SGHRS and CDR2 as YFSETQ. The CDR3 DNA follows: TGCGCCAGCAGCCCGGGACAGGCGGCGGACGAGCAGTACTTC. Amino acid sequence: CASSPGQAADEQYF.

The chain employs TRBV5-1 and TRBJ1-2; a possible D gene is TRBD1 (5 bases). Trimming removed 4 bases at V and 4 bases at J, with 8 bases between. Germline V gene lookup returns CDR1 SGHRS and CDR2 YFSETQ. This CDR3 region has 12 residues. The DNA for the CDR3 is TGCGCCAGCAGCGGGGGGACCTATGGCTACACCTTC. Translation: CASSGGTYGYTF.

The chain couples TRBV2 to TRBJ1-5, with 8 bases identical to TRBD1. This CDR3 has 20 amino acids. V trimming: 5 bases; J trimming: 0 bases; junction bases outside the gene matches: 18. Germline V lookup: CDR1 SNHLY, CDR2 FYNNEI. The CDR3 DNA follows: TGTGCCAGCAGTCCTCACTTGGGAGACAGGGGTAATTATAGCAATCAGCCCCAGCATTTT. Its translation is CASSPHLGDRGNYSNQPQHF.

CDR3 nucleotides: TGTGCCAGCAGCTTAAATTGGGCTAGCGGGGGTGAGCAGTTCTTC. Its translation: CASSLNWASGGEQFF. The rearrangement links TRBV7-2 to TRBJ2-1; the match to TRBD2 covers 10 bases. The V gene end was trimmed by 2 bases and the J gene end by 9 bases; junction bases not matched to a gene: 7. This CDR3 contains 15 residues. Germline assignment: CDR1 SGHTA and CDR2 FQGNSA.

The chain recombines TRBV3-1 (or the pseudogene TRBV3-2) with TRBJ2-7; 8 nucleotides match TRBD2. V lost 2 bases and J lost 4; bases outside the gene matches: 4. Germline loops: CDR1 LGHDT, CDR2 YNNKEL (reference sequence). This CDR3 spans 14 amino acids. In DNA, the CDR3 is TGTGCCAGCAGCCAAAGCGGGAGTAGGTACGAGCAGTACTTC. This gives the protein CASSQSGSRYEQYF.

This sequence joins TRBV9 and TRBJ1-4, with 11 bases identical to TRBD1. The CDR3 has 19 amino acids. The V gene end was trimmed by 3 bases and the J gene end by 2 bases; junction bases not matched to a gene: 12. From germline, CDR1 is SGDLS and CDR2 YYNGEE. Written as DNA, the CDR3 is TGTGCCAGCAGCGCCGGACAGGGGGCTTTCCCTAGGACTAATGAAAAACTGTTTTTT. This translates into CASSAGQGAFPRTNEKLFF.

The rearrangement joins TRBV20-1 to TRBJ2-1; D uncertain. This CDR3 comprises 12 residues. V was trimmed by 3 bases and J by 3 bases, leaving 6 bases between them. Germline lookup yields CDR1 DFQATT and CDR2 SNEGSKA (reference sequence). The CDR3 nucleotides are TGCAGTGCTAGTCCCAACTACAATGAGCAGTTCTTC. It encodes CSASPNYNEQFF.

V and J are TRBV11-2 and TRBJ2-5; 11 bases align to TRBD1. V gave up 3 bases and J gave up 5 bases; unmatched junction bases: 11. Germline V gene sequence: CDR1 SGHAT, CDR2 FQNNGV. The CDR3 spans 17 residues. In DNA, the CDR3 is TGTGCCAGCAGCTTTGCTCGGACAGGGGGCAAAATGGAGACCCAGTACTTC. Translation: CASSFARTGGKMETQYF.

This rearrangement joins TRBV2 to TRBJ1-2, with a possible D match to TRBD1 (5 bases). From germline, CDR1 is SNHLY and CDR2 FYNNEI. The CDR3 has 17 residues. V was pared by 3 bases and J by 7 bases, with 24 bases between. CDR3 bases: TGTGCCAGCAGTGAGAGAGTAACAGGCGGCCTATCTGGTGGCTACACCTTC. Amino acid sequence: CASSERVTGGLSGGYTF.

This clone appeared a single time. V and J are TRBV30 and TRBJ1-5, with unresolved D. Germline assignment: CDR1 GTSNPN and CDR2 SVGIG (reference sequence). CDR3 length: 14 amino acids. The V and J ends lost 0 bases and 6 bases respectively, with 12 bases between them. The DNA for the CDR3 is TGTGCCTGGAGTGTAACACGTCGGGGTCAGCCCCAGCATTTT. Protein sequence: CAWSVTRRGQPQHF.